The 9 T cell receptor beta chains in this list originate from one sample, sequenced in a study of patients with pleural tuberculosis. MiXCR, run by TCRdb on the reads, gives a single entry per CDR3 protein. The sample has some 48,000 distinct CDR3 sequences, around 7% seen once. The receptors stem from a human donor with pleural tuberculosis.

V and J are TRBV14 and TRBJ1-1, with D tentatively TRBD1 (5 bases). The germline CDR1 and CDR2 sequences are SGHDN and FVKESK. Trimming left V 4 bases short and J 1 base short, with 13 bases between. CDR3 size: 15 residues. The CDR3, as DNA: TGTGCCAGCAGCCCCCTCCAGGGTCAGAACACTGAAGCTTTCTTT. Protein: CASSPLQGQNTEAFF.

This clonotype was seen at least ten times. The gene calls are TRBV19 and TRBJ1-5; D is unclear. Germline CDR1 and CDR2: LNHDA and SQIVND (reference sequence). V lost 5 bases and J lost 9, with 14 bases in between. The CDR3 consists of 13 residues. The CDR3 DNA reads TGTGCCAGTAGTCTGGAGCCCCGGGCGCCCCAGCATTTT. Translating gives CASSLEPRAPQHF. The variable domain in full, with the rest retrieved from reference TRBV19 and TRBJ1-5, is DGGITQSPKYLFRKEGQNVTLSCEQNLNHDAMYWYRQDPGQGLRLIYYSQIVNDFQKGDIAEGYSVSREKKESFPLTVTSAQKNPTAFYLCASSLEPRAPQHFGDGTRLSIL.

This clonotype was observed many times. The rearrangement joins TRBV18 to TRBJ1-1, with no clear D. The germline V gene encodes CDR1 KGHSH and CDR2 LQKENI. The V and J ends lost 3 bases and 0 bases respectively, with 8 bases between them. CDR3 length: 14 residues. This CDR3 is CASSPRSLNTEAFF. As DNA, the CDR3 is TGTGCCAGCTCACCCAGGAGCCTGAACACTGAAGCTTTCTTT.

This clonotype was observed many times. The chain joins TRBV20-1 to TRBJ1-1; 9 bases are a match to TRBD1. V lost 2 bases and J lost 5; bases outside the gene matches: 9. The CDR3 loop spans 15 amino acids. Germline CDR1 reads DFQATT; CDR2 reads SNEGSKA (reference sequence). The CDR3 loop is CSARKPGQGGTEAFF. DNA for the CDR3: TGCAGTGCTAGAAAACCGGGACAGGGTGGAACTGAAGCTTTCTTT.

The sample holds many counts of this clonotype. The rearrangement links TRBV20-1 to TRBJ1-1; D uncertain. There are 14 residues in the CDR3. Germline CDR1 and CDR2: DFQATT and SNEGSKA (reference sequence). The V end was cut by 0 bases, the J end by 0 bases, with 8 bases between. The CDR3 loop reads CSARDPGLNTEAFF. Written as DNA, the CDR3 is TGCAGTGCTAGAGATCCGGGCCTGAACACTGAAGCTTTCTTT.

This clonotype was found a few times. The chain carries TRBV19 and TRBJ2-4; D unresolved. Germline V CDR1 and CDR2: LNHDA, SQIVND (reference sequence). The germline V and J ends were trimmed by 7 bases and 3 bases, with 16 bases remaining between them. This CDR3 spans 15 amino acids. CDR3 amino acids: CASKSAARHKNIQYF. The CDR3 DNA reads TGTGCCAGTAAGTCCGCGGCGCGCCACAAAAACATTCAGTACTTC.

The chain links TRBV19 to TRBJ2-1; 8 bases line up with TRBD2. CDR1 and CDR2 from the germline V gene are LNHDA and SQIVND (reference sequence). This CDR3 comprises 16 residues. V was clipped by 7 bases and J by 4 bases; unmatched bases: 12. CDR3 residues: CASKYQGAGAYNEQFF. CDR3 bases: TGTGCCAGTAAATATCAAGGAGCGGGAGCATACAATGAGCAGTTCTTC.

This clonotype showed up just a few times. V gene TRBV2 combines with J gene TRBJ1-4, with D possibly being TRBD1 (5 bases). Germline CDR1 SNHLY, CDR2 FYNNEI. The germline V and J ends were trimmed by 10 bases and 6 bases, with 18 bases remaining between them. The CDR3 is made up of 14 amino acids. The DNA of the CDR3 is TGTGCCACCGGGACTGCGGGCGGGGATGAAAAACTGTTTTTT. Translating gives CATGTAGGDEKLFF. Supplemented by reference TRBV2 and TRBJ1-4, the full variable domain reads EPEVTQTPSHQVTQMGQEVILRCVPISNHLYFYWYRQILGQKVEFLVSFYNNEISEKSEIFDDQFSVERPDGSNFTLKIRSTKLEDSAMYFCATGTAGGDEKLFFGSGTQLSVL.

V and J are TRBV12-3 or TRBV12-4 and TRBJ1-2; D perhaps matches TRBD1 (6 bases). This CDR3 has 14 residues. Trimming shortened V by 8 bases and J by 5 bases, and 18 bases separated the two germline ends. CDR3 in amino acids: CASAGTRRGYGYTF. The CDR3 DNA reads as TGTGCCAGCGCCGGGACAAGGAGAGGGTATGGCTACACCTTC.